A single sample gave rise to the 11 T cell receptor beta chains below, sequenced in a study of T cells after yellow fever vaccination. TCRdb ran MiXCR on the 5' RACE reads and lists one entry per CDR3 protein. The sample holds around 500,000 distinct CDR3 sequences, roughly a fifth seen once. The sample here was PBMCs, taken approximately 20 days after the first yellow fever vaccination. The receptor set was obtained from a man aged 18 to 30 who received the YFV17D yellow fever vaccine.

In its sample, this clonotype was seen a few times. The chain employs TRBV11-2 and TRBJ2-7, with D perhaps matching TRBD2 (5 bases). This CDR3 comprises 13 residues. Trimming took off 5 bases at V and 1 base at J, with 9 bases between the two ends. Germline CDR1 reads SGHAT; CDR2 reads FQNNGV. The DNA for the CDR3 is TGTGCCAGCAGCCCGGGGATATCCTACGAGCAGTACGTC. Amino acid sequence: CASSPGISYEQYV.

CDR3 residues: CASRGTGSNQPQHF. CDR3 nucleotide sequence: TGTGCCAGCAGAGGGACAGGGAGCAATCAGCCCCAGCATTTT. The V gene is TRBV19, the J gene TRBJ1-5; 9 nucleotides match TRBD1. CDR1 and CDR2 from the germline V gene are LNHDA and SQIVND (reference sequence). The CDR3 is 14 residues long. Trimming cost V 9 bases and J 1 base; bases outside gene matches: 4.

This clonotype was found a few times. This chain joins TRBV13 and TRBJ2-7, with D tentatively TRBD2 (5 bases). Germline V lookup: CDR1 PRHDT, CDR2 FYEKMQ (reference sequence). This CDR3 is built from 18 residues. V lost 1 base, J lost 0 bases, and 19 bases lay in between. The CDR3 DNA is TGTGCCAGCAGCTTAGCCCGAGGAGGTATTGGAGGCTCCTACGAGCAGTACTTC. Translation gives CASSLARGGIGGSYEQYF.

This clonotype was seen a few times. The chain couples TRBV11-2 to TRBJ2-7, with unresolved D. Germline CDR1 SGHAT, CDR2 FQNNGV. The CDR3 extends over 13 amino acids. V shed 1 base and J shed 4 bases, with 8 bases lying between them. The DNA of the CDR3 is TGTGCCAGCAGCTTAGTCCCGGGTTACGAGCAGTACGTC. It yields the protein CASSLVPGYEQYV.

This chain uses TRBV14 with TRBJ2-3; 7 bases agree with TRBD2. CDR1 is SGHDN and CDR2 is FVKESK in the germline V gene. V lost 6 bases, J lost 1 base, and 7 bases stayed unmatched. The CDR3 runs to 15 residues. CDR3 nucleotide sequence: TGTGCCAGCAGATCGGGGGGATTGGGCACAGATACGCAGTATTTT. It specifies CASRSGGLGTDTQYF.

The V and J genes are TRBV9 and TRBJ2-1; 9 bases line up with TRBD2. V lost 0 bases, J lost 8 bases, and 3 bases stayed unmatched. Per germline, CDR1 SGDLS and CDR2 YYNGEE. This CDR3 region has 14 residues. The CDR3 coding sequence is TGTGCCAGCAGCGTAGCAATAGCGGGGGATGAGCAGTTCTTC. Translating gives CASSVAIAGDEQFF. The entire variable domain, with the rest obtained from reference TRBV9 and TRBJ2-1, is as follows: DSGVTQTPKHLITATGQRVTLRCSPRSGDLSVYWYQQSLDQGLQFLIQYYNGEERAKGNILERFSAQQFPDLHSELNLSSLELGDSALYFCASSVAIAGDEQFFGPGTRLTVL.

The gene calls are TRBV11-3 and TRBJ2-1; D ambiguous. Germline V gene lookup returns CDR1 SGHNT and CDR2 YENEEA. V was pared by 5 bases and J by 6 bases, with 14 bases between. The length of the CDR3 is 14 residues. In DNA form, the CDR3 reads TGTGCCAGCAGCAAACCCCAAGCCGGCAATGAGCAGTTCTTC. Encoded protein: CASSKPQAGNEQFF.

The V call is TRBV7-3, the J call TRBJ2-3, with 13 bases identical to TRBD2. Germline CDR1 is SGHTA and CDR2 is FQGTGA. The V gene end was trimmed by 6 bases and the J gene end by 0 bases; junction bases not matched to a gene: 12. The CDR3 has 19 residues. CDR3 coding DNA: TGTGCCAGCAGTACAACCGGACTAGCGGGAGCCTTTAGCACAGATACGCAGTATTTT. Protein sequence: CASSTTGLAGAFSTDTQYF.

The chain joins TRBV29-1 to TRBJ2-5, with D possibly being TRBD1 (6 bases). Trimming took 4 bases from V and 5 from J, leaving 17 bases between them. CDR3 length equals 14 residues. Per the germline V gene, CDR1 is SQVTM and CDR2 is ANQGSEA. CDR3 protein: CSVVMLGRGETQYF. The CDR3 bases are TGCAGCGTTGTTATGTTGGGCAGGGGTGAGACCCAGTACTTC.

The rearrangement uses TRBV7-6 and TRBJ2-2; D unclear. V dropped 2 bases and J dropped 7 bases, with 14 bases sitting between them. CDR3 size: 15 residues. Germline V lookup: CDR1 SGHVS, CDR2 FNYEAQ. CDR3 amino acids: CASSLYGSSIGELFF. The CDR3 nucleotides are TGTGCCAGCAGCTTATATGGGTCCTCAATCGGGGAGCTGTTTTTT. The full variable domain, rest sourced from reference TRBV7-6 and TRBJ2-2, is GAGVSQSPRYKVTKRGQDVALRCDPISGHVSLYWYRQALGQGPEFLTYFNYEAQQDKSGLPNDRFSAERPEGSISTLTIQRTEQRDSAMYRCASSLYGSSIGELFFGEGSRLTVL.

As for this clonotype: A much bigger clone sits one base away, suggesting this may be a read error. The chain joins TRBV7-2 to TRBJ2-7; unclear D gene. This CDR3 has 13 amino acids. From germline, CDR1 is SGHTA and CDR2 FQGNSA. In DNA, the CDR3 is TGTGCCAGCACCTCCCATCCCTCCTACGAGCAGCACTTC. It is translated as CASTSHPSYEQHF.